The 10 T cell receptor beta chains presented below share a single source sample, sequenced in a study of T-cell memory formation after mild COVID-19. TCRdb reprocessed the 5' RACE reads via MiXCR and lists one record per CDR3 protein. The profile shows 350,000 to 400,000 distinct CDR3 sequences, around 21% of them singletons. Material: PBMCs or a T cell subset sorted from them (not recorded which). Receptor source: an adult woman who had mild COVID-19 (a few samples of this study predate the infection). Cell type and time point are not known.

V gene TRBV5-6 combines with J gene TRBJ2-7; 8 bases map to TRBD2. V gave up 4 bases and J gave up 6 bases; unmatched junction bases: 9. The CDR3 sequence is 14 residues long. Germline loops: CDR1 SGHDT, CDR2 YYEEEE. Written as DNA, the CDR3 is TGTGCCAGCAGCGGTAGCGGGAAAGGGCCCGAGCAGTACTTC. Its translation: CASSGSGKGPEQYF.

This clonotype appeared a few times. The genes are TRBV20-1 and TRBJ2-6; 7 positions agree with TRBD2. Germline trimming cut 2 bases from V and 2 bases from J; bases unmatched to any gene: 0. Germline values: CDR1 DFQATT, CDR2 SNEGSKA (reference sequence). The CDR3 runs to 14 residues. The CDR3 loop is CSARSGAGANVLTF. CDR3 sequence (DNA): TGCAGTGCTAGAAGCGGGGCTGGGGCCAACGTCCTGACTTTC.

As for this clonotype: No conserved phenylalanine or tryptophan ends this CDR3, so it is likely a read error. No DNA is shown, since the ends of the CDR3 on it are uncertain; the CDR3 is the one TCRdb lists. The chain uses TRBV20-1 and TRBJ2-7; the table's TRBD1 call for D was not verified on the DNA. The CDR3 is 11 residues long, ends included. Germline CDR1 and CDR2: DFQATT and SNEGSKA (reference sequence). CDR3 in amino acids: CSARVGGALTL.

Only one count was recorded for this clonotype. The chain links TRBV5-6 to TRBJ1-1; 8 positions match TRBD1. From germline, CDR1 is SGHDT and CDR2 YYEEEE. The CDR3 is 15 amino acids. The ends lost 3 bases at V and 3 bases at J; junction bases unmatched: 7. Here the CDR3 reads CASSYRGTGYTEAFF. CDR3 bases: TGTGCCAGCAGCTATCGGGGGACAGGATACACTGAAGCTTTCTTT.

This chain links TRBV10-3 with TRBJ1-1; no definite D call. This CDR3 contains 14 residues. The germline V gene has CDR1 ENHRY and CDR2 SYGVKD. With 2 bases removed from V and 1 base from J, the gap between germline ends came to 8 bases. Written as DNA, the CDR3 is TGTGCCATCAGTGAGAGTCCGGCGAACACTGAAGCTTTCTTT. Amino acids: CAISESPANTEAFF.

The chain combines TRBV4-3 with TRBJ2-1; no clear D. Trimming left V 3 bases short and J 7 bases short, with 19 bases between. The CDR3 is made up of 16 amino acids. Germline-derived CDR1 and CDR2 are LGHNA and YSLEER. The CDR3 DNA follows: TGCGCCAGCAGCCACCCCGGTTCCGCCGGAAGGAATGAGCAGTTCTTC. This gives the protein CASSHPGSAGRNEQFF.

The chain uses TRBV6-5 and TRBJ1-5; D is uncertain. V lost 6 bases, J lost 4 bases, and 13 bases lay in between. Per germline, CDR1 MNHEY and CDR2 SVGAGI. The CDR3 loop spans 14 amino acids. CDR3 protein: CASSTREGNQPQHF. CDR3 in DNA: TGTGCCAGCAGCACCAGAGAAGGGAATCAGCCCCAGCATTTT.

In this sample, this clonotype turned up once. V is TRBV7-9 and J is TRBJ1-4; 7 nucleotides match TRBD1. J lost 8 bases, V lost 7 bases, and 10 bases had no gene match. Germline V gene lookup returns CDR1 SEHNR and CDR2 FQNEAQ (reference sequence). The CDR3 covers 14 residues. The CDR3 DNA reads as TGTGCCAGCAAAACGGAGCAGGGACAGGAAAAACTGTTTTTT. It encodes CASKTEQGQEKLFF. The full variable domain, its missing parts supplied by reference TRBV7-9 and TRBJ1-4, is DTGVSQNPRHKITKRGQNVTFRCDPISEHNRLYWYRQTLGQGPEFLTYFQNEAQLEKSRLLSDRFSAERPKGSFSTLEIQRTEQGDSAMYLCASKTEQGQEKLFFGSGTQLSVL.

The chain links TRBV7-3 to TRBJ2-3, with a weak D call TRBD2 (6 bases). There are 15 residues in the CDR3. V lost 5 bases to trimming and J lost 0 bases, with 12 bases between them. Germline assignment: CDR1 SGHTA and CDR2 FQGTGA. The CDR3 region is CASSTGVTSTDTQYF. In nucleotides, the CDR3 is TGTGCCAGCAGCACGGGAGTTACTAGCACAGATACGCAGTATTTT. Filled out from reference TRBV7-3 and TRBJ2-3, the complete variable domain reads GAGVSQTPSNKVTEKGKYVELRCDPISGHTALYWYRQSLGQGPEFLIYFQGTGAADDSGLPNDRFFAVRPEGSVSTLKIQRTERGDSAVYLCASSTGVTSTDTQYFGPGTRLTVL.

This chain links TRBV2 with TRBJ2-3; 8 bases agree with TRBD1. The germline V gene encodes CDR1 SNHLY and CDR2 FYNNEI. Trimming at V came to 6 bases and at J to 0 bases, leaving 2 bases not matched to a gene. The length of the CDR3 is 14 residues. The CDR3 protein is CASRWTGSTDTQYF. The CDR3 nucleotides read TGTGCCAGCAGATGGACAGGGAGCACAGATACGCAGTATTTT. Full variable domain (outside the CDR3, taken from reference TRBV2 and TRBJ2-3): EPEVTQTPSHQVTQMGQEVILRCVPISNHLYFYWYRQILGQKVEFLVSFYNNEISEKSEIFDDQFSVERPDGSNFTLKIRSTKLEDSAMYFCASRWTGSTDTQYFGPGTRLTVL.